Listed here are 25 T cell receptor beta chains from one sample, sequenced in a study of cytomegalovirus exposure and HLA in healthy donors (dated by TCRdb to the late 2010s). Library creation used the immunoSEQ multiplex PCR assay. The multiplex PCR relied on a mix of 60 forward primers for TCR Vbeta segments and 13 reverse primers for TCR Jbeta segments. TCRdb took over this immuneACCESS table, retaining in-frame rearrangements with V and J assigned. Such tables are incomplete; in checked studies, under half of the missing clones stem from an unresolved V gene, and the remainder is unexplained. Counted in this sample were roughly 86,000 clones; around 74% of them appeared once. The ten largest clones capture under 8% of the sample. Sequenced input: PBMCs. Every receptor here comes from a man in his fifties or sixties in good health and CMV-seropositive.

The rearrangement links TRBV18 to TRBJ1-5; D remains unclear. CDR3 size: 15 residues. V was trimmed by 3 bases and J by 6 bases, leaving 15 bases between them. CDR1 is KGHSH and CDR2 is LQKENI in the germline V gene. The CDR3: CASSPTGGVGQPQHF. DNA of the CDR3: TGTGCCAGCTCACCTACGGGTGGAGTGGGTCAGCCCCAGCATTTT.

The rearrangement joins TRBV5-1 to TRBJ2-1, with 11 bases lining up with TRBD2. From germline, CDR1 is SGHRS and CDR2 YFSETQ. The CDR3 runs to 15 residues. The V gene end was trimmed by 5 bases and the J gene end by 8 bases; junction bases not matched to a gene: 9. The CDR3: CASRPLAGGTDEQFF. CDR3 nucleotide sequence: TGCGCCAGCAGACCCCTAGCGGGGGGCACCGATGAGCAGTTCTTC.

The rearrangement joins TRBV21-1 to TRBJ1-1; the D call in the table, TRBD1, was not verified against the DNA. TRBV21-1 is annotated as a pseudogene. The CDR3 is 19 residues long. CDR3 nucleotide sequence: TGTGCCAGCAGCAAAATTGGCCGAAATTCCGGGACAGAGAACACTGAAGCTTTCTTT. Translation gives CASSKIGRNSGTENTEAFF.

The rearrangement joins TRBV25-1 to TRBJ1-2; 7 nucleotides align to TRBD1. CDR3 length: 13 residues. CDR1 and CDR2 (germline): MGHDK, SYGVNS. The junction had 9 bases not matched to a gene; V was cut back by 8 bases and J by 6 bases. The CDR3 coding sequence is TGTGCCAGCGGTAGAACAGGGGATCATGGCTACACCTTC. Encoded protein: CASGRTGDHGYTF.

CDR3 protein: CASSLFQGYEQYF. Here the CDR3 DNA reads TGTGCCAGCAGCTTGTTCCAGGGCTACGAGCAGTACTTC. This sequence joins TRBV5-6 and TRBJ2-7; TRBD1 is a possible D gene (5 bases). The CDR3 length is 13 residues. V was shortened by 1 base and J by 3 bases, with 8 bases between the two germline ends. Germline V gives CDR1 SGHDT, CDR2 YYEEEE.

In DNA, the CDR3 is TGCGCCAGCAGCCAGTACTCCGGGACAATCAATGAGCAGTTCTTC. It codes for CASSQYSGTINEQFF. The gene calls are TRBV4-3 and TRBJ2-1; tentative D call: TRBD1 (6 bases). The length of the CDR3 is 15 residues. Germline V gene data show CDR1 as LGHNA and CDR2 as YSLEER. V lost 3 bases, J lost 6 bases, and 15 bases lay in between.

This chain joins TRBV28 and TRBJ2-3, with D perhaps TRBD1 (7 bases). Between the trimmed V and J ends, which lost 5 bases and 0 bases, there was a span of 12 bases. The CDR3 loop spans 15 amino acids. The germline V gene encodes CDR1 MDHEN and CDR2 SYDVKM. The CDR3 here is CASSRRDSSTDTQYF. The CDR3 nucleotides are TGTGCCAGCAGTAGGAGGGACAGTAGCACAGATACGCAGTATTTT.

The genes are TRBV4-2 and TRBJ1-1; D not resolved. This CDR3 contains 15 residues. V was pared by 1 base and J by 1 base, with 10 bases between. Per the germline V gene, CDR1 is LGHNA and CDR2 is YNFKEQ. CDR3 region: CASSQGSGRNTEAFF. CDR3 nucleotides: TGTGCCAGCAGCCAAGGTTCCGGGAGGAACACTGAAGCTTTCTTT.

The chain uses TRBV5-1 and TRBJ1-2; the D gene is possibly TRBD1 (6 bases). Germline V gene lookup returns CDR1 SGHRS and CDR2 YFSETQ. The germline V and J ends were trimmed by 4 bases and 2 bases, with 12 bases remaining between them. CDR3 length: 14 residues. The CDR3 DNA reads as TGCGCCAGCAGCGGTGAACAGGGAAACTATGGCTACACCTTC. It is translated as CASSGEQGNYGYTF.

This clone was observed a single time. The rearrangement links TRBV6-6 to TRBJ2-3; D possibly corresponds to TRBD2 (5 bases). Germline V CDR1 and CDR2: MNHNY, SVGAGI (reference sequence). Deletions cut 1 base from V and 6 bases from J, with 14 bases between. This CDR3 has 15 residues. The CDR3 sequence: CASSYWTRRGDTQYF. CDR3 nucleotide sequence: TGTGCCAGCAGTTACTGGACTCGTCGAGGGGATACGCAGTATTTT.

The chain links TRBV7-6 to TRBJ2-1; 11 bases are a match to TRBD2. Per the germline V gene, CDR1 is SGHVS and CDR2 is FNYEAQ. The CDR3 is 16 amino acids. Trimming at V came to 5 bases and at J to 5 bases, leaving 8 bases not matched to a gene. This CDR3 is CASSPRVAGGHNEQFF. CDR3 bases: TGTGCCAGCAGCCCCCGGGTAGCGGGGGGGCACAATGAGCAGTTCTTC.

This clone was seen more than once but under ten times. V gene TRBV5-4 combines with J gene TRBJ1-2; D is unresolved. V shed 0 bases and J shed 8 bases, with 11 bases lying between them. Germline CDR1 and CDR2: SGHNT and YYREEE (reference sequence). There are 13 residues in the CDR3. The CDR3 here is CASSLAVSWGYTF. CDR3 DNA sequence: TGTGCCAGCAGCTTGGCGGTCTCCTGGGGCTACACCTTC.

The chain carries TRBV5-5 and TRBJ1-3; D is ambiguous. The CDR3 is made up of 15 amino acids. Germline values: CDR1 SGHKS, CDR2 YYEKEE (reference sequence). V was shortened by 3 bases and J by 0 bases, with 10 bases between the two germline ends. The CDR3 bases are TGTGCCAGCAGCTATACCACAGCCTCTGGAAACACCATATATTTT. It codes for CASSYTTASGNTIYF.

This clone was seen a few times. The chain has TRBV5-1 and TRBJ2-3, with D perhaps matching TRBD2 (7 bases). The CDR3 contains 17 residues. The V end was cut by 3 bases, the J end by 1 base, with 18 bases between. Germline values: CDR1 SGHRS, CDR2 YFSETQ. The CDR3 spells CASSSGWGGHGTDTQYF. The CDR3 bases are TGCGCCAGCAGCTCGGGGTGGGGGGGCCATGGCACAGATACGCAGTATTTT.

The genes are TRBV4-2 and TRBJ2-7, with 8 nucleotides matching TRBD2. After removal of 1 base from V and 0 bases from J, the junction contained 14 bases not matched to a gene. Germline V gene data show CDR1 as LGHNA and CDR2 as YNFKEQ. The CDR3 totals 19 residues. CDR3 region: CASSQGRHGGAVSSYEQYF. Written as DNA, the CDR3 is TGTGCCAGCAGCCAAGGCCGCCACGGGGGGGCAGTCTCCTCCTACGAGCAGTACTTC.

This clone was detected only a few times. This chain joins TRBV5-1 and TRBJ1-2, with D perhaps TRBD1 (6 bases). The germline gives CDR1 SGHRS, CDR2 YFSETQ. This CDR3 contains 14 residues. V lost 0 bases, J lost 2 bases, and 8 bases lay in between. CDR3 residues: CASSLDRDNYGYTF. The DNA for the CDR3 is TGCGCCAGCAGCTTGGACAGGGACAACTATGGCTACACCTTC.

The V call is TRBV19, the J call TRBJ1-2, with D tentatively TRBD1 (6 bases). Trimming stripped 7 bases from V and 7 bases from J, with 16 bases between. In germline, CDR1 is LNHDA, CDR2 SQIVND (reference sequence). This CDR3 region has 13 residues. The CDR3 protein is CASTPWGPGGYTF. As DNA, the CDR3 is TGTGCCAGTACCCCGTGGGGGCCAGGTGGCTACACCTTC.

This chain links TRBV10-2 with TRBJ2-2, with 11 positions matching TRBD1. The CDR3 spans 16 residues. V gave up 6 bases and J gave up 4 bases; unmatched junction bases: 7. Germline-derived CDR1 and CDR2 are WSHSY and SAAADI. This chain's CDR3 is CASRHSGTGGTGELFF. The CDR3 coding sequence is TGCGCCAGCAGGCATTCAGGGACAGGGGGCACCGGGGAGCTGTTTTTT.

The chain combines TRBV9 with TRBJ2-6, with D tentatively TRBD2 (5 bases). The CDR3 contains 16 residues. The germline V and J ends were trimmed by 1 base and 0 bases, with 8 bases remaining between them. Germline V gives CDR1 SGDLS, CDR2 YYNGEE. CDR3 sequence reads: CASSVWRSSGANVLTF. The CDR3 DNA is TGTGCCAGCAGCGTATGGAGGAGCTCTGGGGCCAACGTCCTGACTTTC.

This clone was detected only a few times. This sequence joins TRBV4-2 and TRBJ1-4; TRBD1 agrees at 7 bases. CDR3 length: 14 residues. The V gene end was trimmed by 7 bases and the J gene end by 8 bases; junction bases not matched to a gene: 10. From germline, CDR1 is LGHNA and CDR2 YNFKEQ. CDR3 coding DNA: TGTGCCAGCACCGGAGGGGGCGACCAGGAAAAACTGTTTTTT. Residues: CASTGGGDQEKLFF.

The chain couples TRBV5-6 to TRBJ2-7; TRBD1 is a possible D gene (6 bases). Trimming cost V 7 bases and J 0 bases, with 20 bases left between them. The CDR3 is 16 residues long. Germline V gene lookup returns CDR1 SGHDT and CDR2 YYEEEE. CDR3 nucleotide sequence: TGTGCCAGCGGGAGAGGGGGTGACAGGAGCTCCTACGAGCAGTACTTC. Protein: CASGRGGDRSSYEQYF.

The gene calls are TRBV29-1 and TRBJ2-5; TRBD1 matches 7 bases. The V and J ends lost 7 bases and 1 base, in that order; junction bases with no gene match: 6. This CDR3 is 13 amino acids long. The germline V gene encodes CDR1 SQVTM and CDR2 ANQGSEA. CDR3 DNA sequence: TGCAGCGGTGACAGGGAACTCCAAGAGACCCAGTACTTC. The encoded protein is CSGDRELQETQYF.

V and J are TRBV28 and TRBJ1-2; D might be TRBD1 (5 bases). Trimming cost V 6 bases and J 4 bases, with 18 bases left between them. CDR3 length equals 15 residues. The germline CDR1 and CDR2 sequences are MDHEN and SYDVKM. The DNA of the CDR3 is TGTGCCAGCAGCTCCCGCCCAGACAGTTTCTATGGCTACACCTTC. Translating it yields CASSSRPDSFYGYTF.

The chain uses TRBV5-1 and TRBJ1-1; maybe TRBD1 (5 bases). Germline assignment: CDR1 SGHRS and CDR2 YFSETQ. V was cut by 4 bases and J by 1 base, with 14 bases left in between. The CDR3 spans 15 residues. CDR3 sequence (DNA): TGCGCCAGCAGCCCGCTCAACAGGAGGAACACTGAAGCTTTCTTT. Its translation: CASSPLNRRNTEAFF.

The rearrangement links TRBV19 to TRBJ1-1; unclear D gene. This CDR3 comprises 11 residues. V lost 2 bases to trimming and J lost 6 bases, with 4 bases between them. Germline V CDR1 and CDR2: LNHDA, SQIVND (reference sequence). The CDR3 DNA is TGTGCCAGTAGTATATATCCTGAAGCTTTCTTT. Its protein product is CASSIYPEAFF.